Shown below are 2 T cell receptor beta chains from a single sample sequenced in a study of blood T cell repertoires in COVID-19. The repertoire was sequenced with immunoSEQ multiplex PCR; TCRdb's copy has only in-frame clones and lacks some. Of approximately 45,000 clones listed, 88% are singletons. The source material was peripheral blood. Receptors originate from a woman aged 40 to 50 with acute or convalescent COVID-19.

This chain links TRBV6-5 with TRBJ2-7, with TRBD2 matching over 12 bases. The J segment lost 3 bases and the V segment lost 6 bases, leaving 3 bases of the junction unmatched. The CDR3 has 14 residues. Germline loops: CDR1 MNHEY, CDR2 SVGAGI. In DNA form, the CDR3 reads TGTGCCAGCAGCTTGACTAGCGGGAGCTACGAGCAGTACTTC. Its translation is CASSLTSGSYEQYF.

This clone was recorded once. The chain is built from TRBV9 and TRBJ2-7; TRBD1 might be the D (6 bases). Germline lookup yields CDR1 SGDLS and CDR2 YYNGEE. The length of the CDR3 is 15 residues. V was shortened by 4 bases and J by 6 bases, with 20 bases between the two germline ends. In DNA form, the CDR3 reads TGTGCCAGCAGCCCCGCCCTAGGGGGAGACCGCGAGCAGTACTTC. Translating gives CASSPALGGDREQYF.